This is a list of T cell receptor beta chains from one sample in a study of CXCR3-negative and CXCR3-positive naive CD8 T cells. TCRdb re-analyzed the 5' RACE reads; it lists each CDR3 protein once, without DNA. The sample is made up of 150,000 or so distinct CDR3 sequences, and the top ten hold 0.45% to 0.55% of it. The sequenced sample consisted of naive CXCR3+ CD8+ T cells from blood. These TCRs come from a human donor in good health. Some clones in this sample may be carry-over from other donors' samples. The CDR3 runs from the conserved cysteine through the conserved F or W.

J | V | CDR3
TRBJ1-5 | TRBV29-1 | CSVEPGGSQPQHF
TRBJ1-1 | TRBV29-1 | CSVLQGYEAFF
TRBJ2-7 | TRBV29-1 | CSVEAVGQGTEQYF
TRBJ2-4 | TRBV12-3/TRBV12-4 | CASSSEREFGKNIQYF
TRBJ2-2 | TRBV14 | CASRATGELFF
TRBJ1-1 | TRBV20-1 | CSATTLEWDTEAFF
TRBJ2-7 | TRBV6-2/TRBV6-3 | CASSYYGSSYEQYF
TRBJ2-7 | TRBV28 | CASSPGLVAYEQYF
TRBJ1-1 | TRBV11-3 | CASSLDLGQYTEAFF
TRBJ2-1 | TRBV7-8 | CASSSRPGLDYNEQFF
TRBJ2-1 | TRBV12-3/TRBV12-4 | CASSLFYQGQGPPGTAQFF
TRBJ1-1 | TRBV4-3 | CASSQGAGVNEAFF
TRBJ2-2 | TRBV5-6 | CASSLRLAGVGGELFF
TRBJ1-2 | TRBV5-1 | CASSLPGQVSGYTF
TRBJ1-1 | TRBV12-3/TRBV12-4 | CASSLSPGTENTEAFF
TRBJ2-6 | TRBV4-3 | CASSQEDRGRSGANVLTF
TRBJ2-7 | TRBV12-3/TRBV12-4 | CASSRGLTPYYEQYF
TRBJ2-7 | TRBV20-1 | CSARESAKVEQYF